The TCR beta chain under discussion was sequenced for a study of control samples from healthy donors and cancer patients. Trimming removed 7 bases at V and 0 bases at J, with 7 bases between. From germline, CDR1 is MGHDK and CDR2 SYGVNS. The CDR3 has 14 amino acids. Generated by immunoSEQ multiplex PCR, the TCRdb table keeps only in-frame clones and is missing some. The sample holds tens of thousands of clones, 88% seen once. The chain joins TRBV25-1 to TRBJ1-6; the D is unclear. Sequences were obtained from blood. This clonotype was obtained from a woman in her seventies in good health. CDR3 amino acids: CASTLGSYNSPLHF. CDR3 DNA sequence: TGTGCCAGCACCCTTGGCTCCTATAATTCACCCCTCCACTTT.